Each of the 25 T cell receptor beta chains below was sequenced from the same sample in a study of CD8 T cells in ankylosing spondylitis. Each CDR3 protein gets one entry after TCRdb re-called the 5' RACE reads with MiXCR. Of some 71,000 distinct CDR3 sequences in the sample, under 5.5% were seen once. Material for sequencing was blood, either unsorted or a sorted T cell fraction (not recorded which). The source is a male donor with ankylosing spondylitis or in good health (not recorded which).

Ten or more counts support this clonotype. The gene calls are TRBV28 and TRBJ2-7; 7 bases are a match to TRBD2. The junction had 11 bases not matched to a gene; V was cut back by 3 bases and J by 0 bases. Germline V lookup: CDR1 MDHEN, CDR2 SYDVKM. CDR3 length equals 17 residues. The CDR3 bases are TGTGCCAGCAGTTTTCGTTTAGGGCGGGAGAGCTCCTACGAGCAGTACTTC. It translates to CASSFRLGRESSYEQYF.

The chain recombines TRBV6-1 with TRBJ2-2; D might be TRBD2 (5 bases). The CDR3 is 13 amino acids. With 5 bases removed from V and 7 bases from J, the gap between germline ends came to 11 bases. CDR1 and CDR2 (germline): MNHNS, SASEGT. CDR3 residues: CASSLAPGGELFF. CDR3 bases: TGTGCCAGCAGTTTAGCGCCAGGCGGGGAGCTGTTTTTT.

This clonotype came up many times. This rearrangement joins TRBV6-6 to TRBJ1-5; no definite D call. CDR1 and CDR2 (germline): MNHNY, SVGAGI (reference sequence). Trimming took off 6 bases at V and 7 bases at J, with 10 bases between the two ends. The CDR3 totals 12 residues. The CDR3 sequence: CASRVAGQPQHF. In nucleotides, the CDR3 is TGTGCCAGCAGAGTGGCGGGGCAGCCCCAGCATTTT.

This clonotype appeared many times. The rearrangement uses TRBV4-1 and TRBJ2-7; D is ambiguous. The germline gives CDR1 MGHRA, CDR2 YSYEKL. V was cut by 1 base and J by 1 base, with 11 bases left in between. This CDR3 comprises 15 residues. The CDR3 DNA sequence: TGCGCCAGCAGCCAAGGTGAACAGCTATCCTACGAGCAGTACTTC. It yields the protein CASSQGEQLSYEQYF.

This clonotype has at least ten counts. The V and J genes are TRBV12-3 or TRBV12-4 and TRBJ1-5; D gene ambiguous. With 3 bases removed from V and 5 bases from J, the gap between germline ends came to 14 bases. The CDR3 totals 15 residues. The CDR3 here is CASSFSWGRDQPQHF. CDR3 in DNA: TGTGCCAGCAGTTTCTCTTGGGGTCGGGATCAGCCCCAGCATTTT.

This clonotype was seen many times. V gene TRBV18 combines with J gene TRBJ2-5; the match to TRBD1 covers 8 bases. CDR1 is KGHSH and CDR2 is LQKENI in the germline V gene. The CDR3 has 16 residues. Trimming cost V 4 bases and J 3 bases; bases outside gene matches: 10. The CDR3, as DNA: TGTGCCAGCTCACGGGGACAGGCTGGGGAAAAAGAGACCCAGTACTTC. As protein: CASSRGQAGEKETQYF. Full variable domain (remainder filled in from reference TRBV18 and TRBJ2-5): NAGVMQNPRHLVRRRGQEARLRCSPMKGHSHVYWYRQLPEEGLKFMVYLQKENIIDESGMPKERFSAEFPKEGPSILRIQQVVRGDSAAYFCASSRGQAGEKETQYFGPGTRLLVL.

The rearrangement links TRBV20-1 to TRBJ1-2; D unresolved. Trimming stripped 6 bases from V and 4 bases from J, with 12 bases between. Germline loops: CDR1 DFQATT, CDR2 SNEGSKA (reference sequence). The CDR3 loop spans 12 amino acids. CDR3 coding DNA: TGCAGTGCCACCGACGGCGCCTATGGCTACACCTTC. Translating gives CSATDGAYGYTF.

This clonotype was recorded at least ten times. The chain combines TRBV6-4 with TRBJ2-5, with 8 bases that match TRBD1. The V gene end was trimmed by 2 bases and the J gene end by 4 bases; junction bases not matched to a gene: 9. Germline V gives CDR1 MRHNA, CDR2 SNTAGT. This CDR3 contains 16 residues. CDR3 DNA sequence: TGTGCCAGCAGTGACGTTTTAGGGACAGGACCAGAGACCCAGTACTTC. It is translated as CASSDVLGTGPETQYF.

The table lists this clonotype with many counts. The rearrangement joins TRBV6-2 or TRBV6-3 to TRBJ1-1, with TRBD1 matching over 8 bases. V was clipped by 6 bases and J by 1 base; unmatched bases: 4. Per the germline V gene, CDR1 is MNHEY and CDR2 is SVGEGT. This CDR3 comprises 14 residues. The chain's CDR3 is CASRKTGANTEAFF. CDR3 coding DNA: TGTGCCAGCAGAAAGACAGGGGCGAACACTGAAGCTTTCTTT.

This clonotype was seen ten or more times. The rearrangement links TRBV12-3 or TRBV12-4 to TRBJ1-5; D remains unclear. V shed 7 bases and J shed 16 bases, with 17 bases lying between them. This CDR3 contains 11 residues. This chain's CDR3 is CASILGWARHF. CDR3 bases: TGTGCCAGCATCCTTGGATGGGCGAGACATTTT.

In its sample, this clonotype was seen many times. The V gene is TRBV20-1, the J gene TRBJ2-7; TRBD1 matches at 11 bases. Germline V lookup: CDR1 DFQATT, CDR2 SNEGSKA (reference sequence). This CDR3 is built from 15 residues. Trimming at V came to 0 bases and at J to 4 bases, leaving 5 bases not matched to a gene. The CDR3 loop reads CSARDQGQGGYEQYF. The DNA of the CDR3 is TGCAGTGCTAGAGATCAGGGACAGGGGGGTTACGAGCAGTACTTC.

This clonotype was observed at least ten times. The DNA of the CDR3 is TGTGCCAGCAGTTTTCGACTAGCGGGAGACACCGGGGAGCTGTTTTTT. Translating it yields CASSFRLAGDTGELFF. The rearrangement uses TRBV27 and TRBJ2-2; 12 bases line up with TRBD2. Per germline, CDR1 MNHEY and CDR2 SMNVEV (reference sequence). The CDR3 totals 16 residues. J lost 3 bases, V lost 3 bases, and 2 bases had no gene match.

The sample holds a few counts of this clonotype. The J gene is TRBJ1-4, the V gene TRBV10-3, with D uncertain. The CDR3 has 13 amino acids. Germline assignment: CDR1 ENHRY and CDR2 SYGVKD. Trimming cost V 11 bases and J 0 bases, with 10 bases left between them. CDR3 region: CASRFATNEKLFF. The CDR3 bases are TGTGCCTCTCGGTTTGCAACTAATGAAAAACTGTTTTTT.

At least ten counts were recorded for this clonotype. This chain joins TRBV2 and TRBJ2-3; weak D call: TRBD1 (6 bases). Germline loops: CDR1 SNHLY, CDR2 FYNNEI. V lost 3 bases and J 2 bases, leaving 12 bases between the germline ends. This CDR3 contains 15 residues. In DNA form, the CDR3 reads TGTGCCAGCAGTGACAACAGGGCGATCACAGATACGCAGTATTTT. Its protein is CASSDNRAITDTQYF.

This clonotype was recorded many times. CDR3 DNA: TGTGCCTGGAGTGTTGGCAGCTTCACAGATACGCAGTATTTT. It yields the protein CAWSVGSFTDTQYF. The gene calls are TRBV30 and TRBJ2-3; D unresolved. The CDR3 has 14 residues. Between the trimmed V and J ends, which lost 0 bases and 2 bases, there was a span of 9 bases. Germline CDR1 and CDR2: GTSNPN and SVGIG (reference sequence).

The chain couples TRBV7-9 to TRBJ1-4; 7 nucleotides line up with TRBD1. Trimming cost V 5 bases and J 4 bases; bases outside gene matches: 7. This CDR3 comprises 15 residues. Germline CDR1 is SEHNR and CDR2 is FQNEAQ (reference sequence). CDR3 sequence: CASSNDRAGNEKLFF. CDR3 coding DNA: TGTGCCAGCAGCAATGACAGGGCGGGTAATGAAAAACTGTTTTTT.

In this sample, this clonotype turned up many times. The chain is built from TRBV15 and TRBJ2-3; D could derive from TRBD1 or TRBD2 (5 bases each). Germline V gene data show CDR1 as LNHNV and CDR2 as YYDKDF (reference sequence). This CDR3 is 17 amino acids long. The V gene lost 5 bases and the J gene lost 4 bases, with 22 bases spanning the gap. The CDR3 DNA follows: TGTGCCACCAGCGGGGAAGATTTTTCAGGGACGGCAGATACGCAGTATTTT. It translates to CATSGEDFSGTADTQYF.

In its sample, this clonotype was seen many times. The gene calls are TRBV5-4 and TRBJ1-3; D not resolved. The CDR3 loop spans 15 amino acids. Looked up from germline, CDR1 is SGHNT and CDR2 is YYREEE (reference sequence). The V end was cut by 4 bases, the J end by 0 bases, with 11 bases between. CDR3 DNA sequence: TGTGCCAGCAGCCTTGGGATCAACTCTGGAAACACCATATATTTT. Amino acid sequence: CASSLGINSGNTIYF.

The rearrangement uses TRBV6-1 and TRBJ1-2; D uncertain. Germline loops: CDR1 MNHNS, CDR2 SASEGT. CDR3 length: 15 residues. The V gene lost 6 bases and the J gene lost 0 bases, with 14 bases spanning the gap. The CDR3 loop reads CASSPREVSNYGYTF. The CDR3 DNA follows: TGTGCCAGCAGCCCGAGGGAGGTTTCTAACTATGGCTACACCTTC.

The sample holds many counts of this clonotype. CDR3 nucleotide sequence: TGTGCCAGCTCACCACATTCCGGGACACTGGAGACCCAGTACTTC. The encoded protein is CASSPHSGTLETQYF. The chain carries TRBV18 and TRBJ2-5; D is possibly TRBD1 (6 bases). There are 15 residues in the CDR3. V was cut by 1 base and J by 5 bases, with 14 bases left in between. Germline CDR1 is KGHSH and CDR2 is LQKENI.

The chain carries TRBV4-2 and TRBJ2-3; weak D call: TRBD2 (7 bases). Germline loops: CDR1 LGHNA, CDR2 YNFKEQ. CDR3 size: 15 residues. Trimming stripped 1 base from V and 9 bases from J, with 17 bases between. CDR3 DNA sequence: TGTGCCAGCAGCCAAGGGACAGACTCGGGGGGAACGCAGTATTTT. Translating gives CASSQGTDSGGTQYF.

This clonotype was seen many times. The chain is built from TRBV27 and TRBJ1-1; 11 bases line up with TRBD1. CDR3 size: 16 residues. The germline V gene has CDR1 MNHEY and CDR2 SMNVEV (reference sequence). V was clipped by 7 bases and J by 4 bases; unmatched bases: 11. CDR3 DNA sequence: TGTGCCAGCACCGGGAGCCGGGACAGGGGGTCCACTGAAGCTTTCTTT. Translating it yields CASTGSRDRGSTEAFF.

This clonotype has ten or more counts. The CDR3 is CASSPGTSQETQYF. CDR3 DNA sequence: TGTGCCAGCAGTCCCGGGACGAGTCAAGAGACCCAGTACTTC. The genes are TRBV2 and TRBJ2-5; D tentatively fits TRBD1 or TRBD2 (5 bases each). Germline V gene sequence: CDR1 SNHLY, CDR2 FYNNEI. The CDR3 length is 14 residues. Deletions cut 5 bases from V and 2 bases from J, with 12 bases between.

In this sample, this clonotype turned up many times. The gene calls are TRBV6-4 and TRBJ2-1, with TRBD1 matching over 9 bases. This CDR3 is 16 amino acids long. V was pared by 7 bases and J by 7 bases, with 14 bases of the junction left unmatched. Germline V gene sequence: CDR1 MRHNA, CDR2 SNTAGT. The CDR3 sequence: CASILLRDRERNEQFF. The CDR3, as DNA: TGTGCCAGCATTCTCCTCCGGGACAGGGAAAGGAATGAGCAGTTCTTC.

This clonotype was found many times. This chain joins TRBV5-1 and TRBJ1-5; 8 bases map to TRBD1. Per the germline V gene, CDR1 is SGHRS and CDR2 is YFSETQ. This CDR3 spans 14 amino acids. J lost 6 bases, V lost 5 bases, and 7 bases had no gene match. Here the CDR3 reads CASSLTGAGQPQHF. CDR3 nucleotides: TGCGCCAGCAGTTTGACAGGGGCCGGTCAGCCCCAGCATTTT. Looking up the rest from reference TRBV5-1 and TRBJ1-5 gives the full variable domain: KAGVTQTPRYLIKTRGQQVTLSCSPISGHRSVSWYQQTPGQGLQFLFEYFSETQRNKGNFPGRFSGRQFSNSRSEMNVSTLELGDSALYLCASSLTGAGQPQHFGDGTRLSIL.